The 26 T cell receptor beta chains reported below all come from one sample, sequenced in a study of T cell responses to AZD1222 COVID-19 vaccine. Data came from immunoSEQ multiplex PCR; TCRdb stores just in-frame clones and leaves some out. The profile shows some 170,000 clones, approximately 90% of them singletons. The sequencing here drew on peripheral blood, taken 28 days after the second AZD1222 dose. The receptors were gathered from an adult who received the AZD1222 COVID-19 vaccine.

This clone is a singleton in its sample. The germline gene is not matched at one end of the junction; a read error may be the cause. CDR3 nucleotide sequence: TGTGCCAGCTGTGACGGGGCGGGGGGGACCCCAGATACGCAGTATTTT. Translated, it gives CASCDGAGGTPDTQYF. The chain is built from TRBV6-4 and TRBJ2-3; 9 bases align to TRBD2. Germline CDR1 is MRHNA and CDR2 is SNTAGT. The CDR3 extends over 16 amino acids.

The chain carries TRBV27 and TRBJ2-5, with TRBD1 matching over 12 bases. CDR3 length equals 15 residues. V shed 5 bases and J 5 bases; nucleotides not matched to a gene: 6. Germline values: CDR1 MNHEY, CDR2 SMNVEV (reference sequence). The chain's CDR3 is CASSPGTGGRETQYF. CDR3 sequence (DNA): TGTGCCAGCAGTCCCGGGACAGGGGGCAGGGAGACCCAGTACTTC.

The chain recombines TRBV2 with TRBJ2-7, with D perhaps matching TRBD1 or TRBD2 (5 bases each). The length of the CDR3 is 19 residues. The V end was cut by 8 bases, the J end by 2 bases, with 31 bases between. CDR1 and CDR2 (germline): SNHLY, FYNNEI. CDR3 bases: TGTGCCAGCGTTCGGGACCCAGCACACCGAACACCGGGCGCCTACGAGCAGTACTTC. It translates to CASVRDPAHRTPGAYEQYF.

The rearrangement links TRBV12-5 to TRBJ1-1, with unresolved D. The CDR3 extends over 14 amino acids. Trimming pared 1 base from V and 1 base from J, leaving 7 bases between. Germline V gene lookup returns CDR1 LGHNT and CDR2 FRNRAP. The CDR3 nucleotides read TGTGCTAGTGGTTTGGAGCGGTGGAACACTGAAGCTTTCTTT. The encoded protein is CASGLERWNTEAFF.

The rearrangement uses TRBV12-3 or TRBV12-4 and TRBJ1-2; D gene ambiguous. The CDR3 consists of 12 residues. V lost 2 bases to trimming and J lost 8 bases, with 9 bases between them. In nucleotides, the CDR3 is TGTGCCAGCAGTTTAACCCCGCACGGCTACACCTTC. This translates into CASSLTPHGYTF.

This rearrangement joins TRBV2 to TRBJ2-3, with 11 bases that match TRBD2. Trimming at V came to 4 bases and at J to 6 bases, leaving 6 bases not matched to a gene. CDR3 length equals 15 residues. Germline CDR1 reads SNHLY; CDR2 reads FYNNEI. The CDR3 DNA reads as TGTGCCAGCAGTGCCGGACTAGCGGGCGCCGATACGCAGTATTTT. Translation gives CASSAGLAGADTQYF.

The J gene is TRBJ2-5, the V gene TRBV2, with 12 bases aligning to TRBD2. The J segment lost 5 bases and the V segment lost 6 bases, leaving 4 bases of the junction unmatched. Germline CDR1 reads SNHLY; CDR2 reads FYNNEI. CDR3 length: 14 residues. The CDR3 sequence: CASRLAGGAETQYF. The CDR3 region has the DNA TGTGCCAGCAGACTAGCGGGGGGCGCGGAGACCCAGTACTTC.

The V call is TRBV2, the J call TRBJ2-7; 9 bases line up with TRBD1. The CDR3 spans 14 residues. Germline-derived CDR1 and CDR2 are SNHLY and FYNNEI. V lost 4 bases and J lost 3; bases outside the gene matches: 4. The CDR3 sequence is CASSVETGGYEQYF. The CDR3 DNA follows: TGTGCCAGCAGTGTTGAGACAGGGGGCTACGAGCAGTACTTC.

The chain carries TRBV19 and TRBJ1-5; 9 nucleotides agree with TRBD1. CDR3 size: 17 residues. Germline V gives CDR1 LNHDA, CDR2 SQIVND (reference sequence). The J segment lost 3 bases and the V segment lost 4 bases, leaving 10 bases of the junction unmatched. The CDR3 coding sequence is TGTGCCAGTAGTAAGCCCGGGACAGGGATGTTCAATCAGCCCCAGCATTTT. Protein product: CASSKPGTGMFNQPQHF.

V usage is TRBV27 and J usage is TRBJ2-1; D uncertain. Germline CDR1 is MNHEY and CDR2 is SMNVEV (reference sequence). Trimming took off 3 bases at V and 1 base at J, with 10 bases between the two ends. This CDR3 has 15 amino acids. The CDR3, as DNA: TGTGCCAGCAGTTTTGGTTTAAGGTCCTACAATGAGCAGTTCTTC. Amino acid sequence: CASSFGLRSYNEQFF.

V and J are TRBV6-5 and TRBJ1-5; D call uncertain. V lost 4 bases, J lost 0 bases, and 10 bases lay in between. Germline CDR1 reads MNHEY; CDR2 reads SVGAGI. There are 15 residues in the CDR3. In DNA form, the CDR3 reads TGTGCCAGCAGTTTAGAACGGGGTAGCAATCAGCCCCAGCATTTT. Translating it yields CASSLERGSNQPQHF.

The V call is TRBV11-2, the J call TRBJ1-1; D perhaps matches TRBD1 (6 bases). Germline V gives CDR1 SGHAT, CDR2 FQNNGV. Trimming removed 3 bases from V and 10 bases from J, with 15 bases in between. The CDR3 has 13 amino acids. Written as DNA, the CDR3 is TGTGCCAGCAGCTTTACAGGGTCAAAAGGAGCTTTCTTT. Translated: CASSFTGSKGAFF.

The chain carries TRBV6-5 and TRBJ1-1; D ambiguous. Germline lookup yields CDR1 MNHEY and CDR2 SVGAGI. V lost 0 bases and J lost 10, with 12 bases in between. The CDR3 extends over 13 amino acids. The CDR3 spells CASSYSRAQRAFF. In DNA form, the CDR3 reads TGTGCCAGCAGTTACTCCCGGGCCCAAAGAGCTTTCTTT.

The genes are TRBV4-2 and TRBJ2-1; 8 positions match TRBD2. The CDR3 covers 16 residues. Unmatched junction bases numbered 4, after V lost 0 bases and J lost 3 bases. Germline lookup yields CDR1 LGHNA and CDR2 YNFKEQ. CDR3 nucleotide sequence: TGTGCCAGCAGCCAAGATTCCGGGGGGGGCTACAATGAGCAGTTCTTC. It translates to CASSQDSGGGYNEQFF.

The J gene is TRBJ2-1, the V gene TRBV15; D is unresolved. Germline assignment: CDR1 LNHNV and CDR2 YYDKDF (reference sequence). The CDR3 consists of 16 residues. Trimming removed 0 bases at V and 0 bases at J, with 9 bases between. In DNA, the CDR3 is TGTGCCACCAGCAGAGATCTGTCGAGCTCCTACAATGAGCAGTTCTTC. This codes for CATSRDLSSSYNEQFF. Full variable domain (missing parts from reference TRBV15 and TRBJ2-1): DAMVIQNPRYQVTQFGKPVTLSCSQTLNHNVMYWYQQKSSQAPKLLFHYYDKDFNNEADTPDNFQSRRPNTSFCFLDIRSPGLGDTAMYLCATSRDLSSSYNEQFFGPGTRLTVL.

This clone has more than one count but fewer than ten. The rearrangement joins TRBV5-1 to TRBJ2-7; no definite D call. The CDR3 sequence is 12 residues long. Trimming pared 0 bases from V and 2 bases from J, leaving 3 bases between. Germline V CDR1 and CDR2: SGHRS, YFSETQ. The CDR3 here is CASSLGAYEQYF. The CDR3 coding sequence is TGCGCCAGCAGCTTGGGGGCCTACGAGCAGTACTTC.

The V call is TRBV21-1, the J call TRBJ1-1; the table gives TRBD1 as D, unverified against the DNA. TRBV21-1 is a pseudogene segment. This CDR3 comprises 17 residues. The CDR3 region is CASSLRDRALPNTEAFF. As DNA, the CDR3 is TGTGCCAGCAGCCTCCGGGACAGGGCCCTTCCGAACACTGAAGCTTTCTTT.

V is TRBV9 and J is TRBJ2-3; TRBD2 aligns across 10 bases. V lost 0 bases and J lost 3; bases outside the gene matches: 4. The CDR3 consists of 16 residues. The germline V gene has CDR1 SGDLS and CDR2 YYNGEE. The CDR3 region has the DNA TGTGCCAGCAGCGTAGAAGGACTAGCGGAGACAGATACGCAGTATTTT. Translating it yields CASSVEGLAETDTQYF. The full variable domain, in which reference TRBV9 and TRBJ2-3 provide the parts outside the CDR3, is DSGVTQTPKHLITATGQRVTLRCSPRSGDLSVYWYQQSLDQGLQFLIQYYNGEERAKGNILERFSAQQFPDLHSELNLSSLELGDSALYFCASSVEGLAETDTQYFGPGTRLTVL.

The chain is built from TRBV7-2 and TRBJ1-1, with D possibly TRBD1 on 5 matching bases. V lost 9 bases to trimming and J lost 3 bases, with 14 bases between them. The CDR3 contains 13 residues. The germline CDR1 and CDR2 sequences are SGHTA and FQGNSA. The CDR3 sequence: CASKSQGYTEAFF. The CDR3 DNA reads as TGTGCCAGTAAAAGTCAGGGATACACTGAAGCTTTCTTT.

A word on this clone: The junction does not match germline at one end; this may be a read error. The chain is built from TRBV29-1 and TRBJ1-2; TRBD1 might be the D (6 bases). The CDR3 spans 12 residues. Looked up from germline, CDR1 is SQVTM and CDR2 is ANQGSEA. This CDR3 is CSVEDRPGGYTF. CDR3 sequence (DNA): TGCAGCGTAGAAGACAGGCCGGGTGGCTACACCTTC.

The chain has TRBV19 and TRBJ1-1, with D perhaps matching TRBD1 (5 bases). V was trimmed by 7 bases and J by 1 base, leaving 10 bases between them. The CDR3 is made up of 13 amino acids. Germline values: CDR1 LNHDA, CDR2 SQIVND (reference sequence). CDR3 in DNA: TGTGCCAGTATAGGGAGGGGGAACACTGAAGCTTTCTTT. This sequence encodes CASIGRGNTEAFF.

The V and J genes are TRBV29-1 and TRBJ1-2; D gene ambiguous. This CDR3 spans 11 amino acids. Trimming stripped 4 bases from V and 3 bases from J, with 6 bases between. Germline lookup yields CDR1 SQVTM and CDR2 ANQGSEA. The CDR3 nucleotides read TGCAGCGTTGCAGGTTACTATGGCTACACCTTC. This encodes CSVAGYYGYTF.

The chain is built from TRBV7-8 and TRBJ2-7; D unclear. CDR1 and CDR2 (germline): SGHVS, FQNEAQ. The germline V and J ends were trimmed by 5 bases and 9 bases, with 20 bases remaining between them. This CDR3 is built from 14 residues. CDR3 amino acids: CASSADLVFRAQYF. CDR3 nucleotide sequence: TGTGCCAGCAGCGCGGACCTTGTTTTCCGAGCGCAGTACTTC. Combining the CDR3 with reference TRBV7-8 and TRBJ2-7 gives the whole variable domain GAGVSQSPRYKVAKRGQDVALRCDPISGHVSLFWYQQALGQGPEFLTYFQNEAQLDKSGLPSDRFFAERPEGSVSTLKIQRTQQEDSAVYLCASSADLVFRAQYFGPGTRLTVT.

This clone was observed at least ten times. The V gene is TRBV6-1, the J gene TRBJ1-2; the D is unclear. The CDR3 length is 15 residues. V lost 0 bases, J lost 3 bases, and 11 bases lay in between. Germline assignment: CDR1 MNHNS and CDR2 SASEGT. CDR3 sequence (DNA): TGTGCCAGCAGTGAAGCCCCAGGTGTTCACTATGGCTACACCTTC. As protein: CASSEAPGVHYGYTF.

This chain joins TRBV6-1 and TRBJ1-5, with D possibly being TRBD1 (6 bases). Between the trimmed V and J ends, which lost 7 bases and 0 bases, there was a span of 10 bases. Germline V gene sequence: CDR1 MNHNS, CDR2 SASEGT. The CDR3 runs to 14 residues. The CDR3 spells CASIRGYSNQPQHF. The DNA of the CDR3 is TGTGCCAGCATCAGGGGTTATAGCAATCAGCCCCAGCATTTT.

The chain recombines TRBV12-5 with TRBJ2-1; possibly TRBD1 for D (5 bases). Germline CDR1 and CDR2: LGHNT and FRNRAP. Trimming cost V 1 base and J 0 bases, with 7 bases left between them. CDR3 length: 15 amino acids. CDR3 sequence (DNA): TGTGCTAGTGGTTTGGGCAGGGACTCCTACAATGAGCAGTTCTTC. Its protein is CASGLGRDSYNEQFF.